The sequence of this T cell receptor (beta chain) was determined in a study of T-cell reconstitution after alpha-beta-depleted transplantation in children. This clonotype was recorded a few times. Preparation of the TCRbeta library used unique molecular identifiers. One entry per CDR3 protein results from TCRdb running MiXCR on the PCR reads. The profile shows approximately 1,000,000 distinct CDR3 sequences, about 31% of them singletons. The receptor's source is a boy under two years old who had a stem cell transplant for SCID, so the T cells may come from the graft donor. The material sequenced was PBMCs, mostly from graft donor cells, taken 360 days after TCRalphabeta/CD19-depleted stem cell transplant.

Here the CDR3 reads CSARGLQGAVSPLHF. The CDR3 nucleotides are TGCAGTGCTAGAGGCCTACAGGGGGCGGTTTCACCCCTCCACTTT. The J gene is TRBJ1-6, the V gene TRBV20-1; 9 nucleotides agree with TRBD1. CDR3 size: 15 residues. Trimming took 1 base from V and 9 from J; bases not matched to a gene: 7. Germline values: CDR1 DFQATT, CDR2 SNEGSKA (reference sequence).